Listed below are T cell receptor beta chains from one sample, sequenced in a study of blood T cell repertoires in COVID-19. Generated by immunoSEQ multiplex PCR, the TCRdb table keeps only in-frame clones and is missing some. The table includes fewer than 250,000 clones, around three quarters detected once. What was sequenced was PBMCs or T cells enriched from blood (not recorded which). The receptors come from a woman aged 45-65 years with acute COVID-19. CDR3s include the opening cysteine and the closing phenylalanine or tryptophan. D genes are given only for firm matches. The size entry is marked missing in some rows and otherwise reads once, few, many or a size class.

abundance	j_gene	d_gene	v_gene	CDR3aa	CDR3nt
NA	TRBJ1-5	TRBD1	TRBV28	CASSSLAGTGANQPQHF	TGTGCCAGCAGTTCCCTAGCCGGGACAGGGGCCAATCAGCCCCAGCATTTT
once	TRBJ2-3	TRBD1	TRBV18	CASSPDRAGDTQYF	TGTGCCAGCTCCCCCGACAGGGCAGGGGATACGCAGTATTTT
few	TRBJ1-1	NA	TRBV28	CASSYDDRSNTEAFF	TGTGCCAGCAGCTATGACGACAGGTCGAACACTGAAGCTTTCTTT
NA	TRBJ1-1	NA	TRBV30	CAWSPMDSGRTEAFF	TGTGCCTGGAGTCCTATGGACTCAGGGAGGACTGAAGCTTTCTTT
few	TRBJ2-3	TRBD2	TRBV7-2	CASSLAGGGAIDTQYF	TGTGCCAGCAGCTTAGCGGGCGGGGGGGCCATAGATACGCAGTATTTT
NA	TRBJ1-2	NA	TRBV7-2	CASSLRHGYNYGYTF	TGTGCCAGCAGCTTAAGGCACGGGTATAACTATGGCTACACCTTC
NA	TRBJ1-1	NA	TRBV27	CASSRGQTAAFF	TGTGCCAGCAGCAGAGGACAGACAGCCGCTTTCTTT
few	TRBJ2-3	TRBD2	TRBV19	CASVSRGGIRGTDTQYF	TGTGCCAGTGTATCGCGGGGGGGTATAAGGGGCACAGATACGCAGTATTTT
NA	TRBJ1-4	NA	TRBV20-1	CSVKTGEKLFF	TGCAGTGTAAAAACAGGGGAAAAACTGTTTTTT
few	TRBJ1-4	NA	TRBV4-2	CASSQDLGFEKLFF	TGTGCCAGCAGCCAAGATCTCGGGTTTGAAAAACTGTTTTTT
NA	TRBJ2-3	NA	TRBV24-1	CATSDSRGGRDTQYF	TGTGCCACCAGTGACTCCCGAGGAGGGAGAGATACGCAGTATTTT
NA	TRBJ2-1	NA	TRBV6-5	CASSKLGDNEQFF	TGTGCCAGCTCAAAGCTAGGGGACAATGAGCAGTTCTTC
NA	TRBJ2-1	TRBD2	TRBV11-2	CASSIRTSGGKDREQFF	TGTGCCAGCAGCATTAGGACTAGCGGGGGGAAAGACCGTGAGCAGTTCTTC
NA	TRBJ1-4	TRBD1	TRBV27	CASSSKGQRAEKLFF	TGTGCCAGCAGTTCCAAGGGACAGAGGGCCGAAAAACTGTTTTTT
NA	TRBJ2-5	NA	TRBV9	CASTTGAGETQYF	TGTGCCAGCACCACAGGGGCGGGGGAGACCCAGTACTTC
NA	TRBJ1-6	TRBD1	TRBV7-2	CASSPTGTGVVTLHF	TGTGCCAGCAGCCCGACCGGGACAGGGGTGGTCACCCTCCACTTT
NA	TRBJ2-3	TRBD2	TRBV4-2	CASSSLAGEADTQYF	TGTGCCAGCAGTTCACTGGCGGGGGAGGCAGATACGCAGTATTTT
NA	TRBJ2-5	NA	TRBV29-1	CSVEVRNYDKETQYF	TGCAGCGTTGAAGTGCGGAACTACGATAAAGAGACCCAGTACTTC
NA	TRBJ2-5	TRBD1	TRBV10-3	CATSSGQGGEETQYF	TGTGCCACCTCGTCGGGACAGGGGGGAGAAGAGACCCAGTACTTC
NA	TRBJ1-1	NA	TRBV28	CASSPPGGAPEAFF	TGTGCCAGCAGCCCCCCCGGGGGGGCACCTGAAGCTTTCTTT
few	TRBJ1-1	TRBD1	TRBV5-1	CASSLVSRDRANTEAFF	TGCGCCAGCAGCTTGGTTTCCCGGGACAGGGCGAACACTGAAGCTTTCTTT
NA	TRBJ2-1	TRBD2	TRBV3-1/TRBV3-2	CASSPDGGEYNEQFF	TGTGCCAGCAGTCCTGACGGGGGGGAATACAATGAGCAGTTCTTC
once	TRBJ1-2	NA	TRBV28	CASRESPDGYTF	TGTGCCAGCAGGGAGAGCCCGGATGGCTACACCTTC
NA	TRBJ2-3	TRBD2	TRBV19	CASSLGASGGDTQYF	TGTGCCAGTAGTCTCGGGGCTAGCGGGGGGGATACGCAGTATTTT
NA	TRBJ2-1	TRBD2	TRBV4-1	CASSQSTGLPYNEQFF	TGCGCCAGCAGCCAAAGTACGGGACTACCCTACAATGAGCAGTTCTTC
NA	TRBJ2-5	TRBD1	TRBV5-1	CASSYTGGLKTQYF	TGCGCCAGCAGCTACACAGGGGGGTTGAAGACCCAGTACTTC
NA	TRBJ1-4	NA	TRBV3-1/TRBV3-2	CASSQEGFREKLFF	TGTGCCAGCAGCCAGGAGGGGTTCCGGGAAAAACTGTTTTTT